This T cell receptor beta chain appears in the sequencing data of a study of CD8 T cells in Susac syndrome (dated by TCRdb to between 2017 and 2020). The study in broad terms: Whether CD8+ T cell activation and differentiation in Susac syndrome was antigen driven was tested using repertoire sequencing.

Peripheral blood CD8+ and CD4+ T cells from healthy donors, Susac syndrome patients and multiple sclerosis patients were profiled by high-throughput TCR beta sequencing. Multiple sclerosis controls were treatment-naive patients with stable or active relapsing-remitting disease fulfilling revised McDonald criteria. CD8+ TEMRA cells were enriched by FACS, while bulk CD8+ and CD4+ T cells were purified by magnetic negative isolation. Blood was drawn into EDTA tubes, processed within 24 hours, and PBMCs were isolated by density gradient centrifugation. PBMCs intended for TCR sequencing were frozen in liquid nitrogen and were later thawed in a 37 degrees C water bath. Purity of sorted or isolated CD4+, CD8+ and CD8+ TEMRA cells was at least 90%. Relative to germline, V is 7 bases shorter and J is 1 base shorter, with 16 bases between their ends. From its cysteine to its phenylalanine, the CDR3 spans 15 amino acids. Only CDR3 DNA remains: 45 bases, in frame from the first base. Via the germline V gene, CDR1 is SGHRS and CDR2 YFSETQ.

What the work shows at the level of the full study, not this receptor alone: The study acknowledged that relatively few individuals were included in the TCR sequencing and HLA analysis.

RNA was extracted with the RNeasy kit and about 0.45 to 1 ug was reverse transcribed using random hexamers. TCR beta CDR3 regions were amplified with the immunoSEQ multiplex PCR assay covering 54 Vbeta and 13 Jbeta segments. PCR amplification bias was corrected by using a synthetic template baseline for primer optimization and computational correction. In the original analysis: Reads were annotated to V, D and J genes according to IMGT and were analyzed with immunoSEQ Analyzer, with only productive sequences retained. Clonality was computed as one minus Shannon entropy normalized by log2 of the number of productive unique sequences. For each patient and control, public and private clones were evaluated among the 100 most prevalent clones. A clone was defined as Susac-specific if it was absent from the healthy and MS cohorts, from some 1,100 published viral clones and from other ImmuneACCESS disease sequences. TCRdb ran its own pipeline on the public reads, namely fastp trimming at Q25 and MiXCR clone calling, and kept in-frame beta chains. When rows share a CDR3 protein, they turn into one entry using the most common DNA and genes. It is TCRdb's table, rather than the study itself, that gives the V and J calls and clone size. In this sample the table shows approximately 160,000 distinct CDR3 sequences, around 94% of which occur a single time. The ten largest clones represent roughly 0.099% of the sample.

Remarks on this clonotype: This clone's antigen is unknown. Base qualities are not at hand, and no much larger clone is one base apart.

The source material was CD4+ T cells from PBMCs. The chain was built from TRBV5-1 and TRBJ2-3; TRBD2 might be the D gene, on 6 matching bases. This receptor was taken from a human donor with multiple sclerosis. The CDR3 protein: CASGTGAGGTDTQYF. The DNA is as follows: TGCGCCAGCGGGACGGGAGCTGGTGGCACAGATACGCAGTATTTT.